The T cell receptor (beta chain) described here comes from a study of T cells in localized non-small cell lung cancer. Profiled with immunoSEQ multiplex PCR; TCRdb holds only in-frame clones, not every one. In the table there are 28,000 or so clones, 87% of which are singletons. General study results and limits: Adjacent uninvolved lung tissue had the highest T cell clonality, exceeding tumor. Longer overall survival associated with higher blood T cell density; shorter survival with higher adjacent-lung clonality. Adjacent lung held a median roughly 60 of the top 100 tumor clones. Heterogeneity cannot be ruled out, as sequencing used one tumor region only.

Regarding this clone: Its antigen is unknown.

V was clipped by 0 bases and J by 9 bases, with 18 bases between them. The CDR3 contains 15 residues. The germline CDR1 and CDR2 sequences are MGHRA and YSYEKL. Source: peripheral blood, taken before any cancer treatment. V is TRBV4-1 and J is TRBJ2-7; possible D gene TRBD1, 6 bases. This receptor was identified in a male donor aged 60 or older with stage I lung adenocarcinoma. In DNA form, the CDR3 reads TGCGCCAGCAGCCAAGATCTCAGGGGCCTACGTCGGCAGTACTTC. Residues: CASSQDLRGLRRQYF.